Detailed here is one T cell receptor (beta chain). Its target is not known. Deletions cut 7 bases from V and 10 bases from J, with 13 bases between. Germline CDR1 is KGHSH and CDR2 is LQKENI. There are 11 residues in the CDR3. Positive CCR7 selection of CD45RO-negative cells yielded the naive CD8 cells, and terminally differentiated effector memory CD45RA+ cells were excluded. The sample belongs to a study of shared clonotypes between healthy human individuals. Study-wide findings and caveats: Non-shared clonotypes had lower generation probabilities than clonotypes shared by all four sorted-subset donors.

Sequencing used immunoSEQ multiplex PCR; TCRdb keeps in-frame clones, though not all of them. The sample lists about 2 million clones, about 95% occurring once. The sample taken for sequencing was naive CD8+ T cells sorted from blood. This TCR derives from a young man in good health. The chain uses TRBV18 and TRBJ1-1; TRBD1 might be the D (5 bases). The CDR3, as DNA: TGTGCCAGCTTATCAACAGGTGGAGCTTTCTTT. It is translated as CASLSTGGAFF.